These T cell receptor beta chains were read from a single sample in a study of post-analysis software for immune sequencing data. TCRdb called the PCR reads again in MiXCR, with one record for every CDR3 protein. The profile covers hundreds of thousands of distinct CDR3 sequences, with roughly 40% appearing a single time and roughly 1.8% taken by the ten largest. Sequenced material: blood. The receptor source for this set is a girl between 10 and 17 years old with multiple sclerosis. Each CDR3 is given with its conserved first and last residue. The order of the fields is V gene, J gene, D gene, CDR3 length, CDR3 protein. A D gene is named only where the DNA matches it firmly.

v_call: TRBV20-1; j_call: TRBJ2-1; d_call: NA; cdr3_length: 15; cdr3_aa: CSARDQTPQYNEQFF
v_call: TRBV20-1; j_call: TRBJ2-3; d_call: TRBD2; cdr3_length: 16; cdr3_aa: CSAQPGLAGRTDTQYF
v_call: TRBV20-1; j_call: TRBJ2-7; d_call: TRBD2; cdr3_length: 16; cdr3_aa: CSARREGGAGVREQYF
v_call: TRBV20-1; j_call: TRBJ1-2; d_call: NA; cdr3_length: 10; cdr3_aa: CSASSEGYTF
v_call: TRBV4-2; j_call: TRBJ2-7; d_call: TRBD1; cdr3_length: 16; cdr3_aa: CASSQEWDRETYEQYF
v_call: TRBV7-2; j_call: NA; d_call: NA; cdr3_length: 12; cdr3_aa: CASAAGQETQYF
v_call: TRBV7-9; j_call: TRBJ2-1; d_call: NA; cdr3_length: 13; cdr3_aa: CASSLAGVDEQFF
v_call: TRBV12-3/TRBV12-4; j_call: TRBJ2-3; d_call: NA; cdr3_length: 13; cdr3_aa: CASSTDTTDTQYF
v_call: TRBV20-1; j_call: TRBJ2-1; d_call: NA; cdr3_length: 13; cdr3_aa: CSAAEGGGDEQFF
v_call: TRBV2; j_call: TRBJ2-5; d_call: NA; cdr3_length: 14; cdr3_aa: CASSGPRYQETQYF
v_call: TRBV7-3; j_call: TRBJ1-2; d_call: NA; cdr3_length: 12; cdr3_aa: CASRRTAYGYTF
v_call: TRBV5-1; j_call: TRBJ2-2; d_call: NA; cdr3_length: 16; cdr3_aa: CASSLVLRANTGELFF
v_call: TRBV3-1; j_call: TRBJ2-1; d_call: NA; cdr3_length: 16; cdr3_aa: CASSQGGEVPYNEQFF
v_call: TRBV28; j_call: TRBJ2-1; d_call: NA; cdr3_length: 14; cdr3_aa: CASSLPGTYNEQFF
v_call: TRBV3-1; j_call: TRBJ2-5; d_call: NA; cdr3_length: 12; cdr3_aa: CASSQDGQTQYF
v_call: TRBV12-3/TRBV12-4; j_call: TRBJ2-7; d_call: TRBD2; cdr3_length: 12; cdr3_aa: CASSGAGYEQYF
v_call: TRBV4-1; j_call: TRBJ2-5; d_call: NA; cdr3_length: 16; cdr3_aa: CASSQVGARGTGEQYF
v_call: TRBV7-2; j_call: TRBJ2-1; d_call: TRBD2; cdr3_length: 17; cdr3_aa: CASSLEGSGGRFNEQFF
v_call: TRBV20-1; j_call: TRBJ2-7; d_call: NA; cdr3_length: 12; cdr3_aa: CSAASSDIEQYF
v_call: TRBV20-1; j_call: TRBJ1-2; d_call: NA; cdr3_length: 12; cdr3_aa: CSASRLVGGYTF
v_call: TRBV5-1; j_call: TRBJ1-2; d_call: TRBD1; cdr3_length: 13; cdr3_aa: CASSLGQGFGYTF
v_call: TRBV19; j_call: NA; d_call: TRBD1; cdr3_length: 12; cdr3_aa: CASRDSLYEQYF
v_call: TRBV3-1; j_call: TRBJ2-5; d_call: NA; cdr3_length: 15; cdr3_aa: CASSQDRTRINGQYF
v_call: TRBV2; j_call: TRBJ2-5; d_call: NA; cdr3_length: 13; cdr3_aa: CASSGDTRETQYF
v_call: TRBV20-1; j_call: TRBJ2-5; d_call: TRBD2; cdr3_length: 13; cdr3_aa: CSASGRGQETQYF
v_call: TRBV7-6; j_call: TRBJ2-3; d_call: TRBD1; cdr3_length: 15; cdr3_aa: CASSGGQGTTDTQYF
v_call: TRBV9; j_call: TRBJ1-2; d_call: NA; cdr3_length: 15; cdr3_aa: CASSPQIVANYGYTF
v_call: TRBV9; j_call: TRBJ2-1; d_call: TRBD2; cdr3_length: 15; cdr3_aa: CASSPGLASYNEQFF
v_call: TRBV6-1; j_call: TRBJ2-7; d_call: TRBD1; cdr3_length: 15; cdr3_aa: CASKSTVTGFYEQYF
v_call: TRBV10-3; j_call: TRBJ2-5; d_call: TRBD2; cdr3_length: 16; cdr3_aa: CAISEPSGRAPETQYF
v_call: TRBV29-1; j_call: TRBJ2-7; d_call: NA; cdr3_length: 14; cdr3_aa: CSVEGSGEPYEQYF
v_call: TRBV11-2; j_call: TRBJ2-3; d_call: NA; cdr3_length: 15; cdr3_aa: CASSWSRGDTDTQYF
v_call: TRBV12-3/TRBV12-4; j_call: TRBJ2-2; d_call: NA; cdr3_length: 17; cdr3_aa: CASNPASRAGRGGELFF
v_call: TRBV20-1; j_call: TRBJ1-2; d_call: TRBD1; cdr3_length: 14; cdr3_aa: CSARDLRGRGGYTF
v_call: TRBV5-5; j_call: TRBJ1-4; d_call: NA; cdr3_length: 15; cdr3_aa: CASSSTGTVGEKLFF
v_call: TRBV20-1; j_call: TRBJ2-1; d_call: NA; cdr3_length: 16; cdr3_aa: CSATEGATRSYNKQFF
v_call: TRBV5-1; j_call: TRBJ2-2; d_call: TRBD1; cdr3_length: 17; cdr3_aa: CASSPTLGTGETGELFF
v_call: TRBV5-1; j_call: TRBJ2-1; d_call: NA; cdr3_length: 14; cdr3_aa: CASSTSGGPNEQFF
v_call: TRBV12-3/TRBV12-4; j_call: TRBJ2-7; d_call: NA; cdr3_length: 13; cdr3_aa: CASSRDSFYEQYF
v_call: TRBV12-3/TRBV12-4; j_call: TRBJ2-3; d_call: NA; cdr3_length: 16; cdr3_aa: CASSPGGGLKSDTQYF
v_call: TRBV5-1; j_call: TRBJ1-2; d_call: NA; cdr3_length: 15; cdr3_aa: CASSAGALQAYGYTF
v_call: TRBV9; j_call: TRBJ2-7; d_call: TRBD1; cdr3_length: 17; cdr3_aa: CASSVGRGTGFSYEQYF